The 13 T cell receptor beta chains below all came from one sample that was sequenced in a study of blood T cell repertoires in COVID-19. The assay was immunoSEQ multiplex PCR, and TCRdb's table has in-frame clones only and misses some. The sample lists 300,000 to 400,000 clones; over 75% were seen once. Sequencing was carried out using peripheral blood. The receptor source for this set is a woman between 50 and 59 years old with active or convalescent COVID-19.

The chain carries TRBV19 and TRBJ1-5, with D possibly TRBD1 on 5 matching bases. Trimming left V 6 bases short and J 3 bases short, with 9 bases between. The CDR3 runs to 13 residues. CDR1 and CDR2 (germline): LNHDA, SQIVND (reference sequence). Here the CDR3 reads CASSGGVNQPQHF. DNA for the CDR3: TGTGCCAGTAGCGGAGGGGTCAATCAGCCCCAGCATTTT. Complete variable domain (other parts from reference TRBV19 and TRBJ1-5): DGGITQSPKYLFRKEGQNVTLSCEQNLNHDAMYWYRQDPGQGLRLIYYSQIVNDFQKGDIAEGYSVSREKKESFPLTVTSAQKNPTAFYLCASSGGVNQPQHFGDGTRLSIL.

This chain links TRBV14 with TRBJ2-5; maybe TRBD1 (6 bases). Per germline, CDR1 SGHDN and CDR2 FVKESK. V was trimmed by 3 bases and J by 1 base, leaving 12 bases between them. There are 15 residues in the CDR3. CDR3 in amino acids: CASSHPKQGQETQYF. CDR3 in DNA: TGTGCCAGCAGCCATCCGAAACAGGGCCAAGAGACCCAGTACTTC.

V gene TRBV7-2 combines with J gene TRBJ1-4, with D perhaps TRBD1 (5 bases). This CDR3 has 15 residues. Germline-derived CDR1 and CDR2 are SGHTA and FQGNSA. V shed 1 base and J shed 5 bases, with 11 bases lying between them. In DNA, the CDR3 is TGTGCCAGCAGCTTAGGACAGTTTAGCAATGAAAAACTGTTTTTT. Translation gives CASSLGQFSNEKLFF.

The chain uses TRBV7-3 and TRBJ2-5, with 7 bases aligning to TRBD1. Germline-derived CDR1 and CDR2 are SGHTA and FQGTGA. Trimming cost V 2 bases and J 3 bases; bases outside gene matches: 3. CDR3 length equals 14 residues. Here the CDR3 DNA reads TGTGCCAGCAGCTTAGCCGGGACAGAAGAGACCCAGTACTTC. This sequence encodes CASSLAGTEETQYF.

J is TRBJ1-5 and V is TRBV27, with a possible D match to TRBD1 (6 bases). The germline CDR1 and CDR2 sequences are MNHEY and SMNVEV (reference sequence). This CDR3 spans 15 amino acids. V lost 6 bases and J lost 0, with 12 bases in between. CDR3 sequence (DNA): TGTGCCAGCAGCGGGACAATACATAGCAATCAGCCCCAGCATTTT. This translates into CASSGTIHSNQPQHF.

CDR3 residues: CASSLESPGGWNEQFF. CDR3 bases: TGTGCCAGCTCACTAGAATCGCCGGGGGGTTGGAATGAGCAGTTCTTC. This chain uses TRBV18 with TRBJ2-1; 7 bases align to TRBD2. V dropped 4 bases and J dropped 7; count of bases not matched to a gene: 13. Germline-derived CDR1 and CDR2 are KGHSH and LQKENI. The CDR3 loop spans 16 amino acids.

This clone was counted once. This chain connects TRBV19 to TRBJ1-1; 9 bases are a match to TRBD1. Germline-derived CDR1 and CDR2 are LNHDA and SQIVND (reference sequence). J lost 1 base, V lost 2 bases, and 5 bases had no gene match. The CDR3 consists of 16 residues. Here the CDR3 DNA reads TGTGCCAGTAGTATAACCCTGGGACAGGGGAACACTGAAGCTTTCTTT. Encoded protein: CASSITLGQGNTEAFF.

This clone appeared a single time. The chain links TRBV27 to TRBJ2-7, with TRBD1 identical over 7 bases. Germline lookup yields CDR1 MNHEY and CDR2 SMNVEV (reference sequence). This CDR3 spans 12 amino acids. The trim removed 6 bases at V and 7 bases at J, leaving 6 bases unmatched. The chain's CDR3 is CASSRQGWEQYF. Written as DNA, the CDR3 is TGTGCCAGCAGCCGACAGGGTTGGGAGCAGTACTTC.

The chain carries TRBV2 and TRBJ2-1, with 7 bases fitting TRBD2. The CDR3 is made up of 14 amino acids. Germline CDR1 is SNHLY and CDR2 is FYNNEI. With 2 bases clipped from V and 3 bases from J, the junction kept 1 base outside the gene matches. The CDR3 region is CASSEQRGYNEQFF. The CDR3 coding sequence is TGTGCCAGCAGTGAACAGCGGGGCTACAATGAGCAGTTCTTC.

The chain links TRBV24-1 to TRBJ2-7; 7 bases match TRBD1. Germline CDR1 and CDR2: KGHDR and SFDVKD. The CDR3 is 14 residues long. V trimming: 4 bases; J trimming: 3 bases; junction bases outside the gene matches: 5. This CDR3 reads CATSDNRGNYEQYF. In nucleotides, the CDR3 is TGTGCCACCAGTGACAACAGGGGTAACTACGAGCAGTACTTC.

CDR3 in DNA: TGTGCCAGCAGCTTAGCGCTAGGAGATACGCAGTATTTT. Encoded protein: CASSLALGDTQYF. V and J are TRBV7-6 and TRBJ2-3; D not resolved. The CDR3 is 13 residues long. The V gene's germline CDR1 is SGHVS and CDR2 FNYEAQ. V dropped 0 bases and J dropped 5 bases, with 6 bases sitting between them.

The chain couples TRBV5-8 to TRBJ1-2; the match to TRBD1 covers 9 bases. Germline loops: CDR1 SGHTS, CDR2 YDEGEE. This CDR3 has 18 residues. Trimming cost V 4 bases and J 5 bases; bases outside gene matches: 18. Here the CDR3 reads CASSLSGQGSGPVYGYTF. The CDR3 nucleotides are TGTGCCAGCAGCCTTTCGGGACAGGGTTCTGGCCCTGTTTATGGCTACACCTTC.

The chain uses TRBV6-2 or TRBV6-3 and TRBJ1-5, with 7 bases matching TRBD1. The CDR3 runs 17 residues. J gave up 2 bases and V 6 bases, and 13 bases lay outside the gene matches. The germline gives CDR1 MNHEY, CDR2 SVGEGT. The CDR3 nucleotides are TGTGCCAGCAGCCGGGACAGAAGTATTGGGGGCAATCAGCCCCAGCATTTT. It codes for CASSRDRSIGGNQPQHF.